These T cell receptor beta chains were read from a single sample in a study of regulatory T cells in long-lasting Graves disease. TCRdb recomputed calls from the multiplex PCR reads with MiXCR, one row per CDR3 protein. The sample records about 530,000 distinct CDR3 sequences, 15% to 20% being singletons. These data were likewise used in another study, on T cells in Graves' hyperthyroidism and ophthalmopathy.

The sample in question was peripheral blood mononuclear cells (PBMCs), obtained at new diagnosis, from a patient treated with antithyroid drugs. Source of these receptors: a woman aged 40 to 65 with Graves disease. The CDR3 runs from the conserved cysteine through the conserved F or W. The D gene is left open where the match is weak. Size tells how often a clone was seen (once, few, many) or the class of an expanded clone, and some rows leave it out.

TRBV7-9	few	.	TRBJ2-7	TGTGCCAGCAGCCCCCTTCAGCCGGGAAAGAGCGACGAGCAGTACTTC	CASSPLQPGKSDEQYF
TRBV19	.	.	TRBJ1-1	TGTGCCAGTAGTATAACAGGGATGGGAACCACTGAAGCTTTCTTT	CASSITGMGTTEAFF
TRBV11-2	many	.	TRBJ2-5	TGTGCCAGCAGCACCCAAGAGACCCAGTACTTC	CASSTQETQYF
TRBV28	few	TRBD1	TRBJ2-7	TGTGCCAGCAGTTTATGGGACAGGGCCGGGGACGAGCAGTACTTC	CASSLWDRAGDEQYF
TRBV5-6	.	.	TRBJ1-5	TGTGCCAGCAGCTTGGCCAGCTCCGGGCCTCGCCCCCAGCATTTT	CASSLASSGPRPQHF
TRBV5-1	.	TRBD1	TRBJ2-7	TGCGCCAGCAGCCCGGGACAGCTACCCTACGAGCAGTACTTC	CASSPGQLPYEQYF
TRBV5-4	few	.	TRBJ1-2	TGTGCCAGCAGCGTCACAGCCGAATATGGCTACACCTTC	CASSVTAEYGYTF
TRBV7-6	.	TRBD2	TRBJ2-3	TGTGCCAGCAGCCCCGGACTAGCGTCAGATACGCAGTATTTT	CASSPGLASDTQYF
TRBV6-2/TRBV6-3	many	TRBD2	TRBJ2-5	TGTGCCAGCAGTGGGTCTGTTGGGGGGGGGTTGTCCCAGTACTTC	CASSGSVGGGLSQYF
TRBV20-1	many	TRBD1	TRBJ1-5	TGCAGTGCTAGTGAAGGGGGCGGCTCTTATAGCAATCAGCCCCAGCATTTT	CSASEGGGSYSNQPQHF
TRBV5-6	many	.	TRBJ2-1	TGTGCCAGCAGCTTCCTAGGGTTGAAGAATGAGCAGTTCTTC	CASSFLGLKNEQFF
TRBV12-3/TRBV12-4	many	TRBD1	TRBJ2-1	TGTGCCAGCAGTTTAAGAGGCCCCGGGACAGGCGATATTAGCTCCTACAATGAGCAGTTCTTC	CASSLRGPGTGDISSYNEQFF
TRBV20-1	many	.	TRBJ1-6	TGCAGTGCTACGGTTTATAGTAATTCACCCCTCCACTTT	CSATVYSNSPLHF
TRBV11-2	many	TRBD2	TRBJ2-3	TGTGCCAGCAGCTTTACTAGCGGGGGGGCCTTTTCAGATACGCAGTATTTT	CASSFTSGGAFSDTQYF
TRBV15	many	TRBD1	TRBJ1-5	TGTGCCACCAGCAGAGATCGGACAGGGCGGCAGCCCCAGCATTTT	CATSRDRTGRQPQHF
TRBV14	.	.	TRBJ2-1	TGTGCCAGCAGCCCACAAAGGGGGAGAAATGAGCAGTTCTTC	CASSPQRGRNEQFF
TRBV30	many	.	TRBJ1-1	TGTGCCTGGAGAAAGGGCCACCTTCAAGCTTTCTTT	CAWRKGHLQAFF
TRBV6-1	many	TRBD1	TRBJ2-1	TGTGCCAGCATCATGGACAGGGGCTACAATGAGCAGTTCTTC	CASIMDRGYNEQFF
TRBV15	.	.	TRBJ1-3	TGTGCCACCAGCAGAGAATGGACACGCTCTGGAAACACCATATATTTT	CATSREWTRSGNTIYF
TRBV3-1	many	.	TRBJ2-7	TGTGCCAGCAGCCAAGACACTGGTCGAGTGGACGAGCAGTACTTC	CASSQDTGRVDEQYF
TRBV7-3	many	.	TRBJ2-7	TGTGCCACCGAGACGGGACACCTCCTCCCTTACGAGCAGTACTTC	CATETGHLLPYEQYF
TRBV30	few	.	TRBJ2-2	TGTGCCTGGAGTGTACAGGGCCCAGGGGAGCTGTTTTTT	CAWSVQGPGELFF
TRBV14	.	.	TRBJ2-5	TGTGCCAGCAGCCAAGACTCCGGGACGAAAGAGACCCAGTACTTC	CASSQDSGTKETQYF
TRBV12-3/TRBV12-4	many	TRBD1	TRBJ2-1	TGTGCCAGCACTCTCGGGACAGGGCTCCATGAGCAGTTCTTC	CASTLGTGLHEQFF
TRBV3-1	few	.	TRBJ2-5	TGTGCCAGCAGCCTGGTCCCTGTCCCTTTCCAAGAGACCCAGTACTTC	CASSLVPVPFQETQYF
TRBV20-1	.	.	TRBJ1-1	TGCAGTGCTAGAGATGGAGAGAACACTGAAGCTTTCTTT	CSARDGENTEAFF
TRBV5-1	.	TRBD1	TRBJ2-2	TGCGCCAGCAGACGAGACAGGGGCACCGGGGAGCTGTTTTTT	CASRRDRGTGELFF
TRBV2	many	TRBD1	TRBJ1-4	TGTGCCAGCATTACCGACAGGGAGAATGAAAAACTGTTTTTT	CASITDRENEKLFF
TRBV13	few	TRBD2	TRBJ2-2	TGTGCCAGCAGCTTAGAAGGACTAGCGGGTGATAACACCGGGGAGCTGTTTTTT	CASSLEGLAGDNTGELFF
TRBV12-3/TRBV12-4	many	.	TRBJ1-2	TGTGCCAGCAGCAACAGGGTCAACGGCTACACCTTC	CASSNRVNGYTF
TRBV11-2	many	TRBD2	TRBJ2-2	TGTGCCAGCAGCTTTTATCGGGGGGCCGGGGAGCTGTTTTTT	CASSFYRGAGELFF
TRBV3-1	many	TRBD2	TRBJ2-1	TGTGCCAGCGGGGCGGGGGGGCCCTACAATGAGCAGTTCTTC	CASGAGGPYNEQFF
TRBV2	many	TRBD1	TRBJ1-1	TGTGCCAGCGTGGACAGGGTCACTGAAGCTTTCTTT	CASVDRVTEAFF
TRBV20-1	many	TRBD1	TRBJ2-3	TGCAGTGCTAGAGATGAAGGGGGCCCAGATACGCAGTATTTT	CSARDEGGPDTQYF
TRBV29-1	many	.	TRBJ1-1	TGCAGCGCCTACGAGGTGAACACTGAAGCTTTCTTT	CSAYEVNTEAFF
TRBV7-2	many	.	TRBJ1-2	TGTGCCAGCAGCTTAGTGGTGGCAGGAGGATATGGCTACACCTTC	CASSLVVAGGYGYTF
TRBV19	.	.	TRBJ1-1	TGTGCCAGTAGTATCTCGGTATACACTGAAGCTTTCTTT	CASSISVYTEAFF
TRBV29-1	.	TRBD1	TRBJ1-2	TGCAGCGTTCAGGGGGGGGAAACTAACTATGGCTACACCTTC	CSVQGGETNYGYTF
TRBV18	many	.	TRBJ1-1	TGTGCCAGCTCACCACAGGGTACCGTGAACACTGAAGCTTTCTTT	CASSPQGTVNTEAFF
TRBV6-2/TRBV6-3	few	TRBD2	TRBJ2-3	TGTGCCAGCAGTTATTCCGCGGGGGGGGAGGGAGGGCAGTATTTT	CASSYSAGGEGGQYF
TRBV10-3	.	TRBD1	TRBJ1-2	TGTGCCGTCAGCCGGGACAGCCTAGATGGCTACACCTTC	CAVSRDSLDGYTF
TRBV27	.	.	TRBJ2-7	TGTGCCAGCAGTTTGGCTACAGGGCTGGGGAACGAGCAGTACTTC	CASSLATGLGNEQYF
TRBV30	few	.	TRBJ1-5	TGTGCCTGGAGCCTCGGGGGGGGCAATCAGCCCCAGCATTTT	CAWSLGGGNQPQHF
TRBV15	few	TRBD2	TRBJ2-6	TGTGCCACCAGCAGAGGGGAGGGGATTCCCTCTCCCCCCTCTGGGGCCAACGTCCTGACTTTC	CATSRGEGIPSPPSGANVLTF
TRBV2	many	.	TRBJ1-5	TGTGCCAGCACCCGAAGGGGGGTTAGCAATCAGCCCCAGCATTTT	CASTRRGVSNQPQHF
TRBV6-2/TRBV6-3	.	TRBD1	TRBJ2-7	TGTGCCAGCAGCTTGGTGACAGGGGCCCACGAGCAGTACTTC	CASSLVTGAHEQYF
TRBV3-1	.	TRBD1	TRBJ2-4	TGTGCCAGCAGCCAAGGGACAGGGATGGCCAAAAACATTCAGTACTTC	CASSQGTGMAKNIQYF
TRBV12-3/TRBV12-4	few	.	TRBJ2-1	TGTGCCAGCAGTCCAGGGTTGAGTGAGCAGTTCTTC	CASSPGLSEQFF
TRBV14	.	.	TRBJ1-3	TGTGCCAGCAGCCAAGCGGATCGGACCATATATTTT	CASSQADRTIYF